This TCR beta chain is from a study of CXCR3-negative and CXCR3-positive naive CD8 T cells. General study results and limits: Greater hydrophobicity was found in TRB CDR3s of CXCR3-positive naive cells than of CXCR3-negative naive cells. Diversity was high in both naive subsets and much lower in memory cells.

A word on this clonotype: Antigen: not known.

Cells that were CD45RO-CCR7+CD27+CD95- constituted naive CD8+ T cells. UMI labels and 5' RACE were used to prepare the TRB cDNA libraries. TCRdb re-called the 5' RACE reads; every CDR3 protein appears as one record, without DNA. In all, the sample yields under 70,000 distinct CDR3 sequences. CDR3 length equals 21 residues. CDR1 is MNHEY and CDR2 is SVGEGT in the germline V gene. The receptor comes from a human donor in good health. Some clones in this sample may be carry-over from other donors' samples. Sequences were obtained from naive CXCR3+ CD8+ T cells from blood. Subset indicated: CD45RO-CCR7+CD27+CD95- naive CD8+ T cells expressing CXCR3 (TNR3+). The chain carries TRBV6-2 or TRBV6-3 and TRBJ2-1; TCRdb proposes TRBD1, but this gene call is untestable without DNA. CDR3 amino acids: CASSYSNWFGQTLISYNEQFF.